This T cell receptor beta chain was recovered during a study of beta chain features in type 1 diabetes. Whole-study findings and limits: Type 1 diabetes patients had TCRB CDR3s that were shorter (moderately but significantly so) in all four CD4+ subsets.

Trimming cost V 2 bases and J 3 bases, with 12 bases left between them. Germline lookup yields CDR1 SGHRS and CDR2 YFSETQ. This CDR3 is built from 14 residues. This clone was picked up one time. The antigen remains undetermined. Expressed TCRB transcripts were sequenced because the entire RNA isolate underwent reverse transcription. Profiling relied on immunoSEQ multiplex PCR, and the TCRdb table lists in-frame clones only, not all of them. The data hold over 650,000 clones, with roughly an eighth observed a single time. The V gene is TRBV5-1, the J gene TRBJ2-7; D possibly uses TRBD1 or TRBD2 (5 bases each). This clonotype originated in a man younger than 30 with type 1 diabetes. The specimen sequenced was naive CD4+ T cells from blood. Here the CDR3 DNA reads TGCGCCAGCAGCTTCCAGGGAGCGATCTACGAGCAGTACTTC. It specifies CASSFQGAIYEQYF.